These 3 T cell receptor beta chains were sequenced from one sample in a study of T cell clonality in common variable immunodeficiency (dated by TCRdb to between 2015 and 2017). Their specific antigens are unknown. Libraries were constructed by the immunoSEQ multiplex PCR assay. TCRdb mirrors the immuneACCESS table, restricted to in-frame sequences. Some clones are absent from its copies; in checked studies, under half trace to an unresolved V gene, and the reason for the others is unknown. The sample records more than 20,000 clones, none occurring a single time. The ten largest clones add up to approximately 4% of the sample. Study-wide findings and limitations: CVID TCRbeta sequences reportedly showed fewer deletions and N-nucleotide insertions and lacked highly modified clones with 13 or more V deletions.

The sample taken for sequencing was peripheral blood mononuclear cells. These receptors all stem from a human donor with common variable immunodeficiency.

This clone came up many times. With the read ending 3 residues before the CDR3 end, the germline J gene is used to fill in that end. The V and J genes are TRBV7-9 and TRBJ2-5; 7 positions match TRBD1. V trimming: 5 bases; J trimming: 5 bases; junction bases outside the gene matches: 11. Per germline, CDR1 SEHNR and CDR2 FQNEAQ (reference sequence). This CDR3 region has 15 residues. The CDR3 reads CASSGLRQGRETQYF. The CDR3 DNA, read in part, is TGTGCCAGCAGCGGACTGAGACAGGGAAGGGAGACC.

This clone was seen a few times. Read sequence stops 3 residues before the CDR3 end, and the germline J gene provides the missing end. The chain is built from TRBV18 and TRBJ2-1; 10 positions match TRBD2. The germline gives CDR1 KGHSH, CDR2 LQKENI. This CDR3 has 16 residues. V lost 3 bases, J lost 7 bases, and 9 bases stayed unmatched. The part of the CDR3 DNA that was read is TGTGCCAGCTCACCGGCGGGAACACTAGCGGGGAATGAG. Translated: CASSPAGTLAGNE. Given in full, the CDR3 is CASSPAGTLAGNEQFF.

With respect to this clone: Read data end 3 residues before the CDR3 end; the end is taken from the germline J gene. The chain joins TRBV7-2 to TRBJ2-7; TRBD1 matches at 7 bases. CDR1 is SGHTA and CDR2 is FQGNSA in the germline V gene. CDR3 length equals 15 residues. The J segment lost 6 bases and the V segment lost 1 base, leaving 9 bases of the junction unmatched. The CDR3 sequence: CASSLVQGFNLEQYF. Partial CDR3 DNA: TGTGCCAGCAGCTTAGTACAGGGGTTTAACCTCGAG. Using reference TRBV7-2 and TRBJ2-7 for the parts outside the CDR3, the full variable domain is GAGVSQSPSNKVTEKGKDVELRCDPISGHTALYWYRQSLGQGLEFLIYFQGNSAPDKSGLPSDRFSAERTGGSVSTLTIQRTQQEDSAVYLCASSLVQGFNLEQYFGPGTRLTVT.